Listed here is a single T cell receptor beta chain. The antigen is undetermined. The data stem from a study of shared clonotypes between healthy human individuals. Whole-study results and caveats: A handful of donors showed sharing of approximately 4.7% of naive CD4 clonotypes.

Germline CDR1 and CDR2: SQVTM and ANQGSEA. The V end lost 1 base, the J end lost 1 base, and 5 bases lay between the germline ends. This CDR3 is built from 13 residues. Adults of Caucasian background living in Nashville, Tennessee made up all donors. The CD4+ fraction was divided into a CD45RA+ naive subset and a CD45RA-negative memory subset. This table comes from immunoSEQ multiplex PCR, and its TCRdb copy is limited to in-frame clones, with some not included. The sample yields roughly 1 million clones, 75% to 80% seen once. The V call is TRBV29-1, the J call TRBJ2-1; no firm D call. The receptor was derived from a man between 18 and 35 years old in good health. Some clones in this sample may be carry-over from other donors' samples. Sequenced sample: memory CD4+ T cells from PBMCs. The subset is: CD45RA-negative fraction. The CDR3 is CSVEVESYNEQFF. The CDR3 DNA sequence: TGCAGCGTTGAAGTGGAGTCCTACAATGAGCAGTTCTTC.